This T cell receptor beta chain is drawn from a study of cytomegalovirus exposure and HLA in healthy donors. The germline CDR1 and CDR2 sequences are SEHNR and FQNEAQ (reference sequence). The CDR3 contains 15 residues. The J segment lost 2 bases and the V segment lost 0 bases, leaving 1 base of the junction unmatched. Vbeta (60) and Jbeta (13) primers were used in the PCR. Generated by immunoSEQ multiplex PCR, the TCRdb table keeps only in-frame clones and is missing some. The repertoire holds about 90,000 clones, around four fifths seen once, with 2% to 2.5% in the top ten. Sequencing input: PBMCs. The clonotype comes from a boy aged 5-17 years in good health and CMV-seronegative. The gene calls are TRBV7-9 and TRBJ2-1; TRBD2 matches at 7 bases. The CDR3 sequence is CASSLAGGAYNEQFF. The CDR3 region has the DNA TGTGCCAGCAGCTTAGCTGGGGGGGCCTACAATGAGCAGTTCTTC.